Presented here are 10 T cell receptor beta chains from one specimen sequenced in a study of T cell repertoires in cytomegalovirus infection. MiXCR was run by TCRdb on the reads, yielding one entry per CDR3 protein. The sample has around 630,000 distinct CDR3 sequences; 24% are singletons. The sequencing sample was made of CD8+ T cells from PBMCs. The receptors were gathered from a human donor in good health (CMV status not recorded). Some clones in this sample may be carry-over from other donors' samples.

This clonotype was seen many times. J is TRBJ2-5 and V is TRBV24-1; D not resolved. V was cut by 7 bases and J by 4 bases, with 6 bases left in between. This CDR3 comprises 11 residues. Germline V gives CDR1 KGHDR, CDR2 SFDVKD. DNA of the CDR3: TGTGCCACCAGCAGTGGAGAGACCCAGTACTTC. Residues: CATSSGETQYF.

This clonotype occurred a few times. The chain joins TRBV24-1 to TRBJ2-5, with unresolved D. The CDR3 consists of 15 residues. CDR1 KGHDR and CDR2 SFDVKD come from the germline V gene. The V end lost 3 bases, the J end lost 2 bases, and 12 bases lay between the germline ends. The CDR3 region is CATSDPRGVQETQYF. The CDR3 DNA reads as TGTGCCACCAGTGATCCCAGAGGAGTACAAGAGACCCAGTACTTC.

This clonotype was found a few times. This chain uses TRBV28 with TRBJ2-2; TRBD1 aligns across 11 bases. Per germline, CDR1 MDHEN and CDR2 SYDVKM. CDR3 length: 14 residues. Trimming removed 6 bases from V and 8 bases from J; junction bases left unmatched: 5. The CDR3 nucleotides are TGTGCCAGCAGGTGGACAGGGGGCTTGGGGGAGCTGTTTTTT. Protein product: CASRWTGGLGELFF.

This clonotype was seen a handful of times. V gene TRBV20-1 combines with J gene TRBJ1-2; D uncertain. Germline CDR1 DFQATT, CDR2 SNEGSKA (reference sequence). The CDR3 has 12 residues. V was cut by 1 base and J by 8 bases, with 11 bases left in between. In DNA form, the CDR3 reads TGCAGTGCTAGAGTAAGCGCCCGAGGCTACACCTTC. This encodes CSARVSARGYTF.

This clonotype has more than one count but fewer than ten. V and J are TRBV25-1 and TRBJ1-6; 8 bases match TRBD1. CDR1 is MGHDK, CDR2 SYGVNS, per germline. V trimming: 4 bases; J trimming: 8 bases; junction bases outside the gene matches: 7. This CDR3 has 15 residues. The CDR3 bases are TGTGCCAGCAGTGTAGAGACAGGGGCATATTCACCCCTCCACTTT. As protein: CASSVETGAYSPLHF.

The CDR3 bases are TGCAGTGCTAGAGTAAGGGAAGCTTTCTTT. It codes for CSARVREAFF. The gene calls are TRBV20-1 and TRBJ1-1; D not resolved. The CDR3 is made up of 10 amino acids. V was pared by 1 base and J by 8 bases, with 5 bases between. The germline V gene encodes CDR1 DFQATT and CDR2 SNEGSKA (reference sequence).

The chain employs TRBV4-3 and TRBJ2-6, with 8 bases fitting TRBD1. The CDR3 runs to 17 residues. Germline V CDR1 and CDR2: LGHNA, YSLEER. Unmatched junction bases numbered 4, after V lost 1 base and J lost 2 bases. This chain's CDR3 is CASSQGKQGAGANVLTF. The CDR3 nucleotides are TGCGCCAGCAGCCAAGGAAAACAGGGGGCTGGGGCCAACGTCCTGACTTTC.

This clonotype was seen repeatedly, ten times or more. The chain carries TRBV10-3 and TRBJ1-4; tentative D call: TRBD1 (5 bases). The CDR3 totals 17 residues. The germline V gene has CDR1 ENHRY and CDR2 SYGVKD. The V gene lost 0 bases and the J gene lost 4 bases, with 15 bases spanning the gap. CDR3 DNA sequence: TGTGCCATCAGTGAGTCGGGACCAAGCTTTGGTAATGAAAAACTGTTTTTT. Amino acid sequence: CAISESGPSFGNEKLFF.

The rearrangement links TRBV29-1 to TRBJ2-7, with TRBD1 matching 8 bases. Germline CDR1 reads SQVTM; CDR2 reads ANQGSEA. Trimming at V came to 8 bases and at J to 4 bases, leaving 10 bases not matched to a gene. The length of the CDR3 is 13 residues. The CDR3 spells CSIRTGMGYEQYV. The CDR3 DNA sequence: TGCAGCATACGGACAGGGATGGGATACGAGCAGTACGTC.

Only a few counts were recorded for this clonotype. V gene TRBV6-6 combines with J gene TRBJ2-3; D is unclear. Germline CDR1 MNHNY, CDR2 SVGAGI (reference sequence). The CDR3 sequence is 13 residues long. V was shortened by 7 bases and J by 5 bases, with 13 bases between the two germline ends. DNA of the CDR3: TGTGCCAGCAACATCGGTAATTTAGATACGCAGTATTTT. This codes for CASNIGNLDTQYF.